This TCR beta chain was profiled in a study of CD8 T cells in Susac syndrome. V dropped 4 bases and J dropped 2; count of bases not matched to a gene: 16. Germline CDR1 reads KGHSH; CDR2 reads LQKENI. This CDR3 comprises 18 residues. Sequencing of TCR beta was performed on blood CD8+ T cells and on blood CD4+ T cells. As controls, healthy donors matched for age and sex were used. RNA in amounts of roughly 0.5 to 1 ug was reverse transcribed with random hexamers. Across 54 Vbeta and 13 Jbeta, TCR beta CDR3 was amplified with immunoSEQ multiplex PCR. TCRdb re-derived calls from the immunoSEQ multiplex PCR reads in MiXCR, one entry per CDR3 protein. Among fewer than 150,000 distinct CDR3 sequences listed, 90% to 95% were seen once. This clonotype was counted a single time.

Sequencing input: CD4+ T cells from PBMCs. The chain joins TRBV18 to TRBJ2-7; 8 nucleotides agree with TRBD1. The source is a human donor in good health. CDR3: CASSHLDRVANQPYEQYF. In DNA, the CDR3 is TGTGCCAGCTCACACCTGGACAGGGTGGCCAACCAACCCTACGAGCAGTACTTC.